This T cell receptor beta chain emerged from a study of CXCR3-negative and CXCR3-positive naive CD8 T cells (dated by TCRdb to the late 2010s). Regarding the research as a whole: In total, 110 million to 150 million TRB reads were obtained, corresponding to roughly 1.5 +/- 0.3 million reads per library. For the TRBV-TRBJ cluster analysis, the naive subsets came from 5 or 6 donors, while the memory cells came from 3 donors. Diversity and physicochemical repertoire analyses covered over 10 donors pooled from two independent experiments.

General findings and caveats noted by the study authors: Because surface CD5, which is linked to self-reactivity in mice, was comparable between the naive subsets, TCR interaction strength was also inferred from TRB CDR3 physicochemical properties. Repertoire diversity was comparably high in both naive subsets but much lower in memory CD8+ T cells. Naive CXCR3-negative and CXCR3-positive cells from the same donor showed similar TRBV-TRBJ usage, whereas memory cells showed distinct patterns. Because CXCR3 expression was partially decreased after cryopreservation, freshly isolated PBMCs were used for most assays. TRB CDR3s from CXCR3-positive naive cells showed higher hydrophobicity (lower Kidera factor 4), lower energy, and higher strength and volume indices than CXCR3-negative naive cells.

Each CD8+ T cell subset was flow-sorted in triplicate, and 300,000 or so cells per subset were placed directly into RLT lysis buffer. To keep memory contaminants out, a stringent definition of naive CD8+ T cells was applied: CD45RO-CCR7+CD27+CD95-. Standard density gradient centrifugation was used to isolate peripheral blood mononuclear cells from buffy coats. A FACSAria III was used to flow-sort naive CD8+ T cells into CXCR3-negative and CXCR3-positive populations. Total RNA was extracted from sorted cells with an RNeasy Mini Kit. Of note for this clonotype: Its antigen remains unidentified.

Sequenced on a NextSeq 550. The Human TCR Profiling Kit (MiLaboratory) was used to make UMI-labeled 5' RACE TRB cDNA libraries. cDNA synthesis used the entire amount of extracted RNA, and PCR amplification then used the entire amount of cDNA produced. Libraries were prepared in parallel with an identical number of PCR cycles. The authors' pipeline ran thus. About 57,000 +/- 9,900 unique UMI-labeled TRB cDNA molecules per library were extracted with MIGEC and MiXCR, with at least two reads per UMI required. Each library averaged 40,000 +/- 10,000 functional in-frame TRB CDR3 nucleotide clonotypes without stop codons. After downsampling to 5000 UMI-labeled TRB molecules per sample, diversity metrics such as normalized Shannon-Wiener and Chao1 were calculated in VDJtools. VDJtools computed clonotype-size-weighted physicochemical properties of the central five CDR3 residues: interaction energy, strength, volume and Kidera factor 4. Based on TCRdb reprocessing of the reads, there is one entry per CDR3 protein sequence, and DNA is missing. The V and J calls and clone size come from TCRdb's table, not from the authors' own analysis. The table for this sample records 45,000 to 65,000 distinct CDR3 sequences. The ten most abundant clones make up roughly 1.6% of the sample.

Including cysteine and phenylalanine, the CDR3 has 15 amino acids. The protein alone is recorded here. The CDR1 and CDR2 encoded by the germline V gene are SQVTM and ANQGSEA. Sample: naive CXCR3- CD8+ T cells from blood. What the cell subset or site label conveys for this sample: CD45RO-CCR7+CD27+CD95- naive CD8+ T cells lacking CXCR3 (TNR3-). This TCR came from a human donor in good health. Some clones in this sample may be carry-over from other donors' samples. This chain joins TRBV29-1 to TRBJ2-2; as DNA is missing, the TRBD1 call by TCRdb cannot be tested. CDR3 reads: CSVEGRGPNTGELFF.